The 22 T cell receptor beta chains presented below share a single source sample, sequenced in a study of a mutant IDH1 vaccine in newly diagnosed glioma. Their cognate antigens are unknown. Using immunoSEQ multiplex PCR, the repertoire was profiled, and TCRdb retains in-frame clones only, with some absent. Of tens of thousands of clones in the sample, 82% were seen once. The sample's time point: week 47, end of study. Every vaccine dose comprised 300 ug of mutant IDH1 20-mer peptide plus topical imiquimod. The source was PBMCs, collected from a glioma patient whose treatment included an IDH1 peptide vaccine. These receptors were collected from a man between 18 and 35 years old with glioma. Some clones in this sample may be carry-over from other donors' samples.

The J gene is TRBJ2-3, the V gene TRBV7-2; D remains unclear. The germline V gene has CDR1 SGHTA and CDR2 FQGNSA. Trimming took 5 bases from V and 6 from J, leaving 15 bases between them. The CDR3 runs to 14 residues. The CDR3 protein is CASSPRRPDDTQYF. As DNA, the CDR3 is TGTGCCAGCAGCCCCCGCCGGCCCGATGATACGCAGTATTTT.

The V call is TRBV6-5, the J call TRBJ1-1; the match to TRBD1 covers 9 bases. After removal of 2 bases from V and 5 bases from J, the junction contained 6 bases not matched to a gene. Germline V CDR1 and CDR2: MNHEY, SVGAGI. The CDR3 is 15 residues long. CDR3 nucleotides: TGTGCCAGCAGTTACCCCGGGACAGGGAGAACTGAAGCTTTCTTT. Protein product: CASSYPGTGRTEAFF.

The V and J genes are TRBV7-9 and TRBJ2-7; maybe TRBD2 (5 bases). The germline V gene encodes CDR1 SEHNR and CDR2 FQNEAQ (reference sequence). Deletions cut 4 bases from V and 6 bases from J, with 13 bases between. There are 13 residues in the CDR3. In nucleotides, the CDR3 is TGTGCCAGCAGCTCATGGATAGAGGGCGAGCAGTACTTC. It is translated as CASSSWIEGEQYF. The full variable domain, its missing parts supplied by reference TRBV7-9 and TRBJ2-7, is DTGVSQNPRHKITKRGQNVTFRCDPISEHNRLYWYRQTLGQGPEFLTYFQNEAQLEKSRLLSDRFSAERPKGSFSTLEIQRTEQGDSAMYLCASSSWIEGEQYFGPGTRLTVT.

The V and J genes are TRBV12-5 and TRBJ1-1; D not resolved. Germline V gene lookup returns CDR1 LGHNT and CDR2 FRNRAP. The V gene lost 1 base and the J gene lost 10 bases, with 10 bases spanning the gap. CDR3 length: 12 residues. CDR3 residues: CASGLDNLRAFF. The CDR3 DNA reads TGTGCTAGTGGTTTGGATAACCTCAGAGCTTTCTTT.

The CDR3 loop is CASSAQVNTEAFF. The DNA for the CDR3 is TGTGCCAGCAGCGCCCAAGTGAACACTGAAGCTTTCTTT. The V gene is TRBV7-3, the J gene TRBJ1-1; D gene uncertain. The germline V gene has CDR1 SGHTA and CDR2 FQGTGA. The CDR3 has 13 amino acids. V was pared by 5 bases and J by 0 bases, with 7 bases between.

The rearrangement links TRBV4-1 to TRBJ1-2; maybe TRBD1 (5 bases). The germline V gene encodes CDR1 MGHRA and CDR2 YSYEKL. The length of the CDR3 is 14 residues. V was cut by 0 bases and J by 4 bases, with 9 bases left in between. The CDR3 sequence: CASSQDQGPYGYTF. The CDR3 coding sequence is TGCGCCAGCAGCCAAGATCAGGGTCCCTATGGCTACACCTTC.

V usage is TRBV30 and J usage is TRBJ1-5; weak D call: TRBD1 (6 bases). The CDR3 extends over 13 amino acids. V was pared by 0 bases and J by 6 bases, with 9 bases between. Germline V lookup: CDR1 GTSNPN, CDR2 SVGIG (reference sequence). DNA of the CDR3: TGTGCCTGGAGTGTATCCAGGGGTCAGCCCCAGCATTTT. Translated, it gives CAWSVSRGQPQHF.

The rearrangement joins TRBV10-3 to TRBJ2-2; TRBD2 agrees at 9 bases. Germline CDR1 reads ENHRY; CDR2 reads SYGVKD. Trimming at V came to 0 bases and at J to 4 bases, leaving 3 bases not matched to a gene. This CDR3 has 16 residues. The CDR3 is CAISESRTSATGELFF. DNA for the CDR3: TGTGCCATCAGTGAGTCCCGGACTAGCGCCACCGGGGAGCTGTTTTTT.

On this clone itself: Because the CDR3's place on the DNA is in doubt, the DNA is left out and the CDR3 is given as listed by TCRdb. This chain uses TRBV21-1 with TRBJ1-5; TRBD1, the D gene given by the table, was not confirmed from the DNA. TRBV21-1 is reported as a pseudogene. With termini counted, the CDR3 has 15 amino acids. The CDR3 sequence is CASSKVGQGNQPQHF.

The chain carries TRBV7-2 and TRBJ2-2; maybe TRBD2 (6 bases). V was trimmed by 5 bases and J by 1 base, leaving 17 bases between them. The CDR3 contains 17 residues. Germline-derived CDR1 and CDR2 are SGHTA and FQGNSA. CDR3 in amino acids: CASSRGGAHKNTGELFF. As DNA, the CDR3 is TGTGCCAGCAGCCGGGGCGGGGCACACAAGAACACCGGGGAGCTGTTTTTT.

The chain recombines TRBV10-2 with TRBJ2-7, with no clear D. Per germline, CDR1 WSHSY and CDR2 SAAADI. There are 13 residues in the CDR3. With 2 bases removed from V and 2 bases from J, the gap between germline ends came to 7 bases. CDR3 loop: CASSEGYTYEQYF. CDR3 coding DNA: TGCGCCAGCAGTGAGGGGTATACCTACGAGCAGTACTTC.

The V gene is TRBV7-2, the J gene TRBJ1-1; D is undetermined. In germline, CDR1 is SGHTA, CDR2 FQGNSA. Trimming stripped 4 bases from V and 10 bases from J, with 16 bases between. This CDR3 has 13 residues. The CDR3: CASSSDRPPAAFF. The CDR3 nucleotides read TGTGCCAGCAGCTCAGATAGACCTCCGGCAGCTTTCTTT.

The rearrangement uses TRBV7-2 and TRBJ2-5; D is possibly TRBD1 (5 bases). V was cut by 3 bases and J by 3 bases, with 11 bases left in between. CDR1 and CDR2 (germline): SGHTA, FQGNSA. The CDR3 runs 14 residues. As DNA, the CDR3 is TGTGCCAGCAGCTTCAACAGGCTAAAAGAGACCCAGTACTTC. This sequence encodes CASSFNRLKETQYF.

The chain employs TRBV11-1 and TRBJ1-2; D perhaps matches TRBD1 (6 bases). Germline V gene lookup returns CDR1 SGHAT and CDR2 FQDESV (reference sequence). This CDR3 has 15 residues. The germline V and J ends were trimmed by 5 bases and 4 bases, with 17 bases remaining between them. CDR3 protein: CASSLTPGVSYGYTF. Written as DNA, the CDR3 is TGTGCCAGCAGCCTTACCCCAGGGGTGAGCTATGGCTACACCTTC.

The V call is TRBV7-2, the J call TRBJ2-1; D not resolved. The CDR3 totals 13 residues. CDR1 and CDR2 (germline): SGHTA, FQGNSA. V was cut by 5 bases and J by 7 bases, with 12 bases left in between. DNA for the CDR3: TGTGCCAGCAGCCCCCCCACTAAGAATGAGCAGTTCTTC. It encodes CASSPPTKNEQFF.

This chain joins TRBV19 and TRBJ2-2, with 11 nucleotides matching TRBD2. V gave up 10 bases and J gave up 4 bases; unmatched junction bases: 14. The CDR3 length is 17 residues. CDR1 and CDR2 (germline): LNHDA, SQIVND (reference sequence). CDR3 in amino acids: CATLGTSGGPGTGELFF. DNA of the CDR3: TGTGCCACCCTAGGGACTAGCGGAGGTCCGGGCACCGGGGAGCTGTTTTTT.

This clone was seen just once. This chain joins TRBV11-2 and TRBJ2-7; D unclear. V lost 0 bases to trimming and J lost 7 bases, with 7 bases between them. The CDR3 is made up of 12 amino acids. Per the germline V gene, CDR1 is SGHAT and CDR2 is FQNNGV. The CDR3 DNA sequence: TGTGCCAGCAGCTTAGATCACGGAGAGCAGTACTTC. Translation: CASSLDHGEQYF.

V and J are TRBV1 and TRBJ2-7; TRBD2, as called in the table, went unchecked against the DNA. TRBV1 is flagged as a pseudogene. This CDR3 region has 20 residues. The CDR3 nucleotides read TGCACCAGCAGCCAAGAAACGGGGGGATCCCTCCGCCTTAGCTCCTACGAGCAGTACTTC. This encodes CTSSQETGGSLRLSSYEQYF.

The gene calls are TRBV5-1 and TRBJ2-6; the D is unclear. The V gene lost 1 base and the J gene lost 0 bases, with 11 bases spanning the gap. Germline V gene sequence: CDR1 SGHRS, CDR2 YFSETQ. The CDR3 consists of 17 residues. The CDR3 is CASSLLSGYSGANVLTF. CDR3 DNA: TGCGCCAGCAGCTTGTTGTCCGGATACTCTGGGGCCAACGTCCTGACTTTC.

The chain employs TRBV27 and TRBJ1-5; 9 bases are a match to TRBD1. J lost 4 bases, V lost 3 bases, and 4 bases had no gene match. The CDR3 runs 15 residues. Germline loops: CDR1 MNHEY, CDR2 SMNVEV (reference sequence). The CDR3 region is CASSFPGQGNQPQHF. CDR3 coding DNA: TGTGCCAGCAGTTTCCCCGGACAGGGGAATCAGCCCCAGCATTTT.

This clone came up a few times. The J gene is TRBJ2-1, the V gene TRBV4-2, with D possibly TRBD1 on 6 matching bases. CDR1 is LGHNA, CDR2 YNFKEQ, per germline. V shed 0 bases and J shed 6 bases, with 15 bases lying between them. The CDR3 has 16 residues. CDR3 in amino acids: CASSQDDRWIVNEQFF. CDR3 bases: TGTGCCAGCAGCCAAGACGACAGGTGGATAGTCAATGAGCAGTTCTTC.

This rearrangement joins TRBV20-1 to TRBJ2-7, with TRBD2 identical over 7 bases. Losses at the gene ends were 5 bases for V and 3 bases for J; bases not matched to a gene: 1. From germline, CDR1 is DFQATT and CDR2 SNEGSKA (reference sequence). CDR3 size: 11 residues. The DNA of the CDR3 is TGCAGTGCTGCGGGGGACTACGAGCAGTACTTC. It yields the protein CSAAGDYEQYF.